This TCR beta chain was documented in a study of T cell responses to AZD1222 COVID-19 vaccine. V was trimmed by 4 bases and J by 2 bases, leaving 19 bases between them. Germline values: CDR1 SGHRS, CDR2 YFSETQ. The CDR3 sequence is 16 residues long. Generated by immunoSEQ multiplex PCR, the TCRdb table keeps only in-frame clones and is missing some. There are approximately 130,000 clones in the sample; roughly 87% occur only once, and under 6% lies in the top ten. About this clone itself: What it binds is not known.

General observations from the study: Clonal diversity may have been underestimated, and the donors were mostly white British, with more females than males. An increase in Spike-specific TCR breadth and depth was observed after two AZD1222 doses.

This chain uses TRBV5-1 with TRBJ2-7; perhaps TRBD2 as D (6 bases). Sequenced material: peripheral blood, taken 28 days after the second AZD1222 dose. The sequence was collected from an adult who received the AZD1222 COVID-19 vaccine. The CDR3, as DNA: TGCGCCAGCAGCCCGGAGGGCTTTCAAGGAACCTACGAGCAGTACTTC. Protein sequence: CASSPEGFQGTYEQYF.